The entry that follows covers one T cell receptor beta chain sequence. The antigen is unknown. Naive CD8 cells lacked CD45RO and underwent positive selection for CCR7, leaving out terminally differentiated effector memory CD45RA+ cells. This entry comes from a study of shared clonotypes between healthy human individuals. Overall study findings and caveats: Estimated clonotype richness was generally higher in naive than memory subsets. Naive CD4 clonotype sharing across four donors was around 5%. Clonotypes shared by all four sorted-subset donors had higher generation probabilities than non-shared clonotypes.

About 30,000 T cell genomes, or about 190 ng DNA, went into the sorted-subset replicate PCRs. The method was immunoSEQ multiplex PCR; TCRdb's version includes in-frame clones alone and lacks a portion of them. The sample records around 550,000 clones, around 96% being singletons. The sequencing sample was made of naive CD8+ T cells sorted from blood. This receptor was taken from a woman aged 25 to 39 in good health.

CDR3 amino acids: CASSLPGAGLMSQYF. For the CDR3, the DNA is TGTGCCAGCAGCCTCCCAGGGGCAGGTCTCATGTCCCAGTACTTC. The chain has TRBV7-8 and TRBJ2-5, with D tentatively TRBD1 (6 bases). Germline V lookup: CDR1 SGHVS, CDR2 FQNEAQ. This CDR3 is 15 amino acids long. V dropped 5 bases and J dropped 9 bases, with 22 bases sitting between them.